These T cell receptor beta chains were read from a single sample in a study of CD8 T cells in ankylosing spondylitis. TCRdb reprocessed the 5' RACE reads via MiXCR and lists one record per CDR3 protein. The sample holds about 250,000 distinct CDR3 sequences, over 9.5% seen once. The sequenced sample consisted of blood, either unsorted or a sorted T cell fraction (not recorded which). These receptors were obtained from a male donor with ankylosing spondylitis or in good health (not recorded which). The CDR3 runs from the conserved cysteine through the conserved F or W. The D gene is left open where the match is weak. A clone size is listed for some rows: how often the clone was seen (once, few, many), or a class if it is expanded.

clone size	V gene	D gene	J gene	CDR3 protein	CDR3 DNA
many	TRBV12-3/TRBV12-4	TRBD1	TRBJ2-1	CASSSGGKGEQFF	TGTGCCAGCAGTTCAGGGGGAAAGGGTGAGCAGTTCTTC
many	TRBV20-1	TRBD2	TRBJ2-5	CSARGATSGETQYF	TGCAGTGCTAGGGGAGCCACTAGCGGAGAGACCCAGTACTTC
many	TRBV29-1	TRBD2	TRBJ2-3	CSERAGGTDTQYF	TGCAGCGAAAGAGCGGGGGGCACAGATACGCAGTATTTT
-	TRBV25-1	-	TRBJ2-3	CASSDPRLRVTDTQYF	TGTGCCAGCAGTGACCCCCGGCTACGGGTCACAGATACGCAGTATTTT
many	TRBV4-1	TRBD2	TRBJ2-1	CASSQDSGRRDNEQFF	TGCGCCAGCAGCCAAGATAGCGGGAGGAGGGACAATGAGCAGTTCTTC
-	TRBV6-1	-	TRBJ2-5	CASRVGFRAETQYF	TGTGCCAGCAGGGTCGGGTTTAGGGCAGAGACCCAGTACTTC
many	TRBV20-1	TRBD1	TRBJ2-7	CSASPWINRGDYEQYF	TGCAGTGCTAGTCCTTGGATAAACAGGGGGGACTACGAGCAGTACTTC
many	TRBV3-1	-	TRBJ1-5	CASSQWPTNQPQHF	TGTGCCAGCAGCCAGTGGCCCACCAATCAGCCCCAGCATTTT
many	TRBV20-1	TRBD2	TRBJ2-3	CSAGLAGGGDTQYF	TGCAGTGCGGGACTAGCGGGTGGGGGAGATACGCAGTATTTT
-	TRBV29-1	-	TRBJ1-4	CSVEGTGLKLFF	TGCAGCGTTGAAGGCACAGGGCTAAAACTGTTTTTT
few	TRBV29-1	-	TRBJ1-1	CSVISRDGTEAFF	TGCAGCGTAATTAGCCGGGACGGCACTGAAGCTTTCTTT
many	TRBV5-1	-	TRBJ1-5	CASSKTVDQPQHF	TGCGCCAGCAGCAAAACCGTCGATCAGCCCCAGCATTTT
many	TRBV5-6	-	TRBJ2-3	CASSSPGPGLTDTQYF	TGTGCCAGCAGCTCGCCGGGACCTGGATTAACAGATACGCAGTATTTT
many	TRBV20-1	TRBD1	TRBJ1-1	CSAHRGGNTEAFF	TGCAGTGCTCACAGGGGGGGAAACACTGAAGCTTTCTTT
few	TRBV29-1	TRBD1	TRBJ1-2	CSVVPGQYGYTF	TGCAGCGTTGTCCCGGGACAGTATGGCTACACCTTC
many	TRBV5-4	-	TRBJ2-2	CASSLAPNTGELFF	TGTGCCAGCAGTCTAGCCCCGAACACCGGGGAGCTGTTTTTT